This T cell receptor (beta chain) was captured in a study of blood T cell repertoires in COVID-19. This CDR3 has 15 amino acids. V was cut by 10 bases and J by 8 bases, with 24 bases left in between. Germline lookup yields CDR1 MDHEN and CDR2 SYDVKM. Produced via immunoSEQ multiplex PCR; TCRdb's table is partial and in-frame only. The data hold some 100,000 clones, with over 75% observed a single time. The rearrangement links TRBV28 to TRBJ1-3; the D is unclear. This sequence originates from a man in his fifties with acute or convalescent COVID-19. The specimen sequenced was peripheral blood. In nucleotides, the CDR3 is TGTGCCACCCAGGCGGGTGTAGTTGATGGGCACACCATATATTTT. Its protein product is CATQAGVVDGHTIYF.